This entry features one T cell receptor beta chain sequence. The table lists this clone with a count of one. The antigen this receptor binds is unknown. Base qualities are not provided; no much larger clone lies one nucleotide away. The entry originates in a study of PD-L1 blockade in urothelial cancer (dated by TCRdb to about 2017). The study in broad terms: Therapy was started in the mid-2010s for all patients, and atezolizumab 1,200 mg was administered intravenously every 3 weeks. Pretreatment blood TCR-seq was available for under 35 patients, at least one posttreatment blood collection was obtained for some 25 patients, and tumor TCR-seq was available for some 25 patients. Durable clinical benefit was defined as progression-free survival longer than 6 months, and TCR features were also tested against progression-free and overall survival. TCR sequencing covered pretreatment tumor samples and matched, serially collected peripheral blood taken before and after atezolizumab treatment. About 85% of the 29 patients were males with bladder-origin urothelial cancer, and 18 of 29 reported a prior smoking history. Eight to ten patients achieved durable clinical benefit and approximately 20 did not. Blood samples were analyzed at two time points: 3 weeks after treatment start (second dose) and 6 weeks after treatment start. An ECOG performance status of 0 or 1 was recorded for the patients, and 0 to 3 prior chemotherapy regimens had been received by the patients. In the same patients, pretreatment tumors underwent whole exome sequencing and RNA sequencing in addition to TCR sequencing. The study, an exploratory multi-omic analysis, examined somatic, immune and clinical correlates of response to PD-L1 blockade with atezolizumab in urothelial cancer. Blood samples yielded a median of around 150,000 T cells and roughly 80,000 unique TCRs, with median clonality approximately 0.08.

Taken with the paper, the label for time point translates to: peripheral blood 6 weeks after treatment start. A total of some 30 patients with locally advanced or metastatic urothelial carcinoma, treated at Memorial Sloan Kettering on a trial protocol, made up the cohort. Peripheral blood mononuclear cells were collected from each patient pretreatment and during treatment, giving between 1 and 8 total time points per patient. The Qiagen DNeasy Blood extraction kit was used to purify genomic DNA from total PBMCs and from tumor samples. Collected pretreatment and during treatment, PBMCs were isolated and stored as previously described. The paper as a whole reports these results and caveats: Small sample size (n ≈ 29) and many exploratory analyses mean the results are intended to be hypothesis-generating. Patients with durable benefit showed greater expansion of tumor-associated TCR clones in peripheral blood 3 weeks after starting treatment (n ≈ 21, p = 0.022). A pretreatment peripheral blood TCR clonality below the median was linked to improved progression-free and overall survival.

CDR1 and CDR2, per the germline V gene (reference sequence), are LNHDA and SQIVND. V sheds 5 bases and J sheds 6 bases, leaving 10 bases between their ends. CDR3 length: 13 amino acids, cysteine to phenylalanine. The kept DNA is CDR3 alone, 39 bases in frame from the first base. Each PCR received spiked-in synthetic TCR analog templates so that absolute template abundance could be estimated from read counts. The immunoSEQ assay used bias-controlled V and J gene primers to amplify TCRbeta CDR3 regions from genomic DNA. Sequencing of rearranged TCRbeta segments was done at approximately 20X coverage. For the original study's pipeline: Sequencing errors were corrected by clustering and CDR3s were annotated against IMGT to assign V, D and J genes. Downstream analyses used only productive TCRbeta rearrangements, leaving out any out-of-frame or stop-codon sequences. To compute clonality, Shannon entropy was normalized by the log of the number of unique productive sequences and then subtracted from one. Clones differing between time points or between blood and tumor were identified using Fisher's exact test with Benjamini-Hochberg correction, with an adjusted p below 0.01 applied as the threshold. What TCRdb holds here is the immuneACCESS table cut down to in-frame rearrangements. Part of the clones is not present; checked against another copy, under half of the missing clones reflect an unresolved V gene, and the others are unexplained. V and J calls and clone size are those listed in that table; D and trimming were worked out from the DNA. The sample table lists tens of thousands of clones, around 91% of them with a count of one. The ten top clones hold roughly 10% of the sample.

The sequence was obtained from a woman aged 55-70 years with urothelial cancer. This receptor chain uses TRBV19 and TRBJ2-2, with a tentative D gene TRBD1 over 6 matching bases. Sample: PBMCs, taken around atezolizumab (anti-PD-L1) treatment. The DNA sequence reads TGTGCCAGTAGTGTAACAGGGTCCGGGGAGCTGTTTTTT. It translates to CASSVTGSGELFF.